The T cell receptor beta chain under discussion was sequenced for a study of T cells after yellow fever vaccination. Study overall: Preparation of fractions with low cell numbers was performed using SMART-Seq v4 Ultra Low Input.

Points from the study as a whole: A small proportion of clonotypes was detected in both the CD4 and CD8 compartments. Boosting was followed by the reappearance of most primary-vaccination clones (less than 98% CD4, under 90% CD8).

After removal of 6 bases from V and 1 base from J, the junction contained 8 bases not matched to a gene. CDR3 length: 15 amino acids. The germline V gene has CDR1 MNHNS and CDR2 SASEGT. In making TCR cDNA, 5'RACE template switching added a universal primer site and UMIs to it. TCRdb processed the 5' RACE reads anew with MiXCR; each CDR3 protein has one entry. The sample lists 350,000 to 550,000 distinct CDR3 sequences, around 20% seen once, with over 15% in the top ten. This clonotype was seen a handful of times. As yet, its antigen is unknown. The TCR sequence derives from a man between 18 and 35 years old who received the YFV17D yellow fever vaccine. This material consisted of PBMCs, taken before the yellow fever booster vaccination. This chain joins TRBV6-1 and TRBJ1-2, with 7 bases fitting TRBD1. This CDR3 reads CASRRTGTINYGYTF. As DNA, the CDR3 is TGTGCCAGCAGACGGACAGGTACCATTAACTATGGCTACACCTTC.